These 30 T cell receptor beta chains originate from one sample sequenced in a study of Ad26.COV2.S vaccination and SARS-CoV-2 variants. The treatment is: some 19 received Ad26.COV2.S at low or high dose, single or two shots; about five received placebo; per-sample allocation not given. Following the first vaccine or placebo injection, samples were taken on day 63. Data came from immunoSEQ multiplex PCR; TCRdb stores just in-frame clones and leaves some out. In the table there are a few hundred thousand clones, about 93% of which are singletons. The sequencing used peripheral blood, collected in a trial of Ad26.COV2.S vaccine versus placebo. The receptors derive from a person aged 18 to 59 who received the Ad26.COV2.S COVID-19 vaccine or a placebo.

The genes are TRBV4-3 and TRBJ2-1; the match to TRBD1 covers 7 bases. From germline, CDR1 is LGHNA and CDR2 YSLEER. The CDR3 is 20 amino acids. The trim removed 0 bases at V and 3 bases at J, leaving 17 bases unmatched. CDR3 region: CASSQDAQRFTGAHYNEQFF. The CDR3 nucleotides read TGCGCCAGCAGCCAAGACGCACAGCGGTTCACAGGGGCGCACTACAATGAGCAGTTCTTC.

The CDR3 region is CASSLNDFGTEAFF. The CDR3 region has the DNA TGTGCCAGCAGTTTGAATGATTTCGGGACTGAAGCTTTCTTT. The J gene is TRBJ1-1, the V gene TRBV6-2 or TRBV6-3; no clear D gene. The germline V and J ends were trimmed by 4 bases and 5 bases, with 14 bases remaining between them. Per germline, CDR1 MNHEY and CDR2 SVGEGT. CDR3 length equals 14 residues.

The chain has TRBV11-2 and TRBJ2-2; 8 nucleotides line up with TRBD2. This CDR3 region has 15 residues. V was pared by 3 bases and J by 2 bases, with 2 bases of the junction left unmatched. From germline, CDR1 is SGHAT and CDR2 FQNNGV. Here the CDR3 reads CASSLLAGNTGELFF. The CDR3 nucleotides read TGTGCCAGCAGCTTGCTAGCGGGCAACACCGGGGAGCTGTTTTTT.

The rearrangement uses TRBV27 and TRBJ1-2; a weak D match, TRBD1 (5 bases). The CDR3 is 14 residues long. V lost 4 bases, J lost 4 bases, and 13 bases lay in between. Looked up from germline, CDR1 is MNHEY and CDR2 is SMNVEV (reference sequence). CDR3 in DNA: TGTGCCAGCAGTTCTCTCGACAGATTCTATGGCTACACCTTC. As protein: CASSSLDRFYGYTF.

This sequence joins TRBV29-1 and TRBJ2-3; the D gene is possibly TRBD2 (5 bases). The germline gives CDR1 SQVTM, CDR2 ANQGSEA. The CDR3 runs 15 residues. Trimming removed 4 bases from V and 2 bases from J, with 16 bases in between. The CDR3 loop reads CSVVGGLTFTDTQYF. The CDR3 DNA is TGCAGCGTTGTAGGTGGACTTACCTTCACAGATACGCAGTATTTT.

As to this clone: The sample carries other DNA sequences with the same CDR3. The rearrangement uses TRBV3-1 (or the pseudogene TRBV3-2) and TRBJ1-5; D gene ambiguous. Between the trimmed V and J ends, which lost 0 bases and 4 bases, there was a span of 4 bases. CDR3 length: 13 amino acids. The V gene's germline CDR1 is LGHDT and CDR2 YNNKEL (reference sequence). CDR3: CASSQDLNQPQHF. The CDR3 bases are TGTGCCAGCAGCCAAGATCTGAATCAGCCCCAGCATTTT.

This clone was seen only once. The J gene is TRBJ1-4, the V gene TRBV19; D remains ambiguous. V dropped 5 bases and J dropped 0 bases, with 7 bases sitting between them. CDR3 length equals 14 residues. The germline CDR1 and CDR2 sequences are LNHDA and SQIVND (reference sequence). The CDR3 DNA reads TGTGCCAGTAGTGAGGTTTCAACTAATGAAAAACTGTTTTTT. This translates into CASSEVSTNEKLFF.

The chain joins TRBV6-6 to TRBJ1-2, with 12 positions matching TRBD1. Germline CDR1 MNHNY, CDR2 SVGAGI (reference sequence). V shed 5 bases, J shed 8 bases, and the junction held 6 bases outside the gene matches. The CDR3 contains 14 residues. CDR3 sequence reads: CASSQGTGGGGYTF. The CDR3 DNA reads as TGTGCCAGCAGTCAAGGGACAGGGGGCGGCGGCTACACCTTC.

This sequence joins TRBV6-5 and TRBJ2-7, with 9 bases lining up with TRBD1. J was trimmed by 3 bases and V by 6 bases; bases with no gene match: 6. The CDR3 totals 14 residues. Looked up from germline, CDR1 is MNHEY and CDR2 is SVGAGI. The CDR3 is CASREDRGGYEQYF. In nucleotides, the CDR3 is TGTGCCAGCAGGGAGGACAGGGGAGGCTACGAGCAGTACTTC.

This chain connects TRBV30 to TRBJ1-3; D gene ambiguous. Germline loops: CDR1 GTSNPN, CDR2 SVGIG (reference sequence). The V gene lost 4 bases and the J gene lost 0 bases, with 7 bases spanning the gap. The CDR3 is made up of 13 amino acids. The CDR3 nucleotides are TGTGCCTGGACAGCCACCTCTGGAAACACCATATATTTT. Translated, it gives CAWTATSGNTIYF. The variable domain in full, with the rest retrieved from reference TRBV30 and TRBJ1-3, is SQTIHQWPATLVQPVGSPLSLECTVEGTSNPNLYWYRQAAGRGLQLLFYSVGIGQISSEVPQNLSASRPQDRQFILSSKKLLLSDSGFYLCAWTATSGNTIYFGEGSWLTVV.

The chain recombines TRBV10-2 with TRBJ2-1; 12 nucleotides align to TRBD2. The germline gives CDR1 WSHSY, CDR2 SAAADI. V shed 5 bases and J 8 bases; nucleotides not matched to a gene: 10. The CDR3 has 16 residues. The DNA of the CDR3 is TGCGCCAGCAGTAATACCGGGACTAGCGGGCTCTATGAGCAGTTCTTC. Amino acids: CASSNTGTSGLYEQFF.

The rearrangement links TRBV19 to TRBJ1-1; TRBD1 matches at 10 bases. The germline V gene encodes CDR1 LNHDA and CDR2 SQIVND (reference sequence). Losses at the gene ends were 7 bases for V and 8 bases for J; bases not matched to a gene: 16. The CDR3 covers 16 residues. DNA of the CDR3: TGTGCCAGTACTATCGGACAGGGGGTCTCCCTAGGAGAAGCTTTCTTT. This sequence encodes CASTIGQGVSLGEAFF.

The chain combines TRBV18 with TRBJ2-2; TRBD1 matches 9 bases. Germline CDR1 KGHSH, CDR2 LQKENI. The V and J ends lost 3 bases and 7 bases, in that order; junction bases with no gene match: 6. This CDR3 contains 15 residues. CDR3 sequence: CASSPRDRVYGELFF. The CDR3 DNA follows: TGTGCCAGCTCACCCCGGGACAGGGTTTACGGGGAGCTGTTTTTT.

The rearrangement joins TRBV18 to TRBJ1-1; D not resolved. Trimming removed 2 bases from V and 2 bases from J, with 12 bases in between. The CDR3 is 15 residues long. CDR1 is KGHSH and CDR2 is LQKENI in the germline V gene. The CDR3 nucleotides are TGTGCCAGCTCACCAGGGAGGGCAGGTAACACTGAAGCTTTCTTT. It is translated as CASSPGRAGNTEAFF.

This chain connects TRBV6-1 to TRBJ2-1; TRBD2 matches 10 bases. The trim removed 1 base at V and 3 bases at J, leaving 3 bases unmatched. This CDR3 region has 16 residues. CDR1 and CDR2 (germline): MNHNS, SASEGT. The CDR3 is CASSEELAGIYNEQFF. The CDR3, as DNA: TGTGCCAGCAGTGAAGAACTAGCGGGAATCTACAATGAGCAGTTCTTC.

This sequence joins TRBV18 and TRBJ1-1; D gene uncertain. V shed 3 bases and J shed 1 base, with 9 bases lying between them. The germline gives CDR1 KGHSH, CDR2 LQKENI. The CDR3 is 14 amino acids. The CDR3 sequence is CASSPYTWNTEAFF. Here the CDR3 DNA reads TGTGCCAGCTCACCTTACACCTGGAACACTGAAGCTTTCTTT.

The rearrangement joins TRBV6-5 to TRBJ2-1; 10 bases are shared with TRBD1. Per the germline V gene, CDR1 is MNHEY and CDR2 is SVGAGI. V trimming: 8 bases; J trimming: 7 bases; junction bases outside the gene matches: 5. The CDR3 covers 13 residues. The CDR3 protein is CASLGQGGNEQFF. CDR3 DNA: TGTGCCAGCCTCGGACAGGGGGGGAATGAGCAGTTCTTC.

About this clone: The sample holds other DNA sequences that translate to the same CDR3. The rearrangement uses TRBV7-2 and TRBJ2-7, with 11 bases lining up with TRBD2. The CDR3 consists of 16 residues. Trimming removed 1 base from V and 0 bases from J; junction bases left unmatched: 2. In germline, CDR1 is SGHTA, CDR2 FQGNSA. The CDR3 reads CASSLEGTSGSYEQYF. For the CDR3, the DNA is TGTGCCAGCAGCTTAGAAGGGACTAGCGGCTCCTACGAGCAGTACTTC.

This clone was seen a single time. CDR3 sequence: CASSYSGKGYTGELFF. CDR3 in DNA: TGTGCCAGCAGTTATTCGGGAAAGGGCTACACCGGGGAGCTGTTTTTT. V is TRBV6-2 or TRBV6-3 and J is TRBJ2-2, with a possible D match to TRBD2 (5 bases). This CDR3 contains 16 residues. Trimming left V 3 bases short and J 3 bases short, with 14 bases between. Germline CDR1 reads MNHEY; CDR2 reads SVGEGT.

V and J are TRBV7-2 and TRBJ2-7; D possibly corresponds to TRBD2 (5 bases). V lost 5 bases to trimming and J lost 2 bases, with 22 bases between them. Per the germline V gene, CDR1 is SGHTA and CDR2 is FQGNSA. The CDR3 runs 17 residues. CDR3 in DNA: TGTGCCAGCAGCCCCCCTGGACTCCTATCTGCCGCCTACGAGCAGTACTTC. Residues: CASSPPGLLSAAYEQYF.

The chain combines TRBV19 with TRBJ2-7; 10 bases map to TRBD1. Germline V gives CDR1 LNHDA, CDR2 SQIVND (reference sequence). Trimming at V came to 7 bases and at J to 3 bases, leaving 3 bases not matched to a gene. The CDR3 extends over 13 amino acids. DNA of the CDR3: TGTGCCAGTACCAGGACAGGGGGCTACGAGCAGTACTTC. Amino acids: CASTRTGGYEQYF.

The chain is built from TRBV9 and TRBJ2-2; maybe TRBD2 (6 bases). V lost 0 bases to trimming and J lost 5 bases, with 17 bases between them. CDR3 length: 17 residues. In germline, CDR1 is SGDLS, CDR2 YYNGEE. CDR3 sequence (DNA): TGTGCCAGCAGCGTAGCTTTAACGGGAGTTCTTACCGGGGAGCTGTTTTTT. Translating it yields CASSVALTGVLTGELFF. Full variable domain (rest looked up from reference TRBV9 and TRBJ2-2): DSGVTQTPKHLITATGQRVTLRCSPRSGDLSVYWYQQSLDQGLQFLIQYYNGEERAKGNILERFSAQQFPDLHSELNLSSLELGDSALYFCASSVALTGVLTGELFFGEGSRLTVL.

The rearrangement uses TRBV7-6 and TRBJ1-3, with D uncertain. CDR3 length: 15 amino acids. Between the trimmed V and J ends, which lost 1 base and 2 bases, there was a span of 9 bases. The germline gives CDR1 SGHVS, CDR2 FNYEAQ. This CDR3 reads CASSLGDNPGNTIYF. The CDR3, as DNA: TGTGCCAGCAGCTTAGGTGATAACCCTGGAAACACCATATATTTT.

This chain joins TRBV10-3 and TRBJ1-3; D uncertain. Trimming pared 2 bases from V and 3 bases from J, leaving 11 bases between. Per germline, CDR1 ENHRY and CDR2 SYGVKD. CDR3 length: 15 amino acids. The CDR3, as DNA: TGTGCCATCAGTGAGGAGGCAGGAGTTGGAAACACCATATATTTT. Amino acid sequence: CAISEEAGVGNTIYF.

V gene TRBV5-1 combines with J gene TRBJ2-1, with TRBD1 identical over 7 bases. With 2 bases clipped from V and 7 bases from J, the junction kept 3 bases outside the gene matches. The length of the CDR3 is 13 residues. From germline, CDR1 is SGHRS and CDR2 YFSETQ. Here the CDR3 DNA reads TGCGCCAGCAGCTTAAACAGGGGAAATGAGCAGTTCTTC. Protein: CASSLNRGNEQFF.

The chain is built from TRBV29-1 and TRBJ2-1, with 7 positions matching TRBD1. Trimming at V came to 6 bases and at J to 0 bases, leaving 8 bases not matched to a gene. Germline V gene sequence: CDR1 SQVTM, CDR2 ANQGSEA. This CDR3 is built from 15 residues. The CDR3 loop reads CSVRTGASSYNEQFF. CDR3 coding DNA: TGCAGCGTACGGACAGGCGCTAGCTCCTACAATGAGCAGTTCTTC.

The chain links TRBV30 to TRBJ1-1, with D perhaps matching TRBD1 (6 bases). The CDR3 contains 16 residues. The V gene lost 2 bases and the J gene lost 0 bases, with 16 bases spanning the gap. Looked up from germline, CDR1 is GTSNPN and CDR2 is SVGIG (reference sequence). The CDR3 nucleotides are TGTGCCTGGAGTTTCTCCCCGGGACACTTGAACACTGAAGCTTTCTTT. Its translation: CAWSFSPGHLNTEAFF. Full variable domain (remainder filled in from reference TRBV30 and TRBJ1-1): SQTIHQWPATLVQPVGSPLSLECTVEGTSNPNLYWYRQAAGRGLQLLFYSVGIGQISSEVPQNLSASRPQDRQFILSSKKLLLSDSGFYLCAWSFSPGHLNTEAFFGQGTRLTVV.

The CDR3 DNA follows: TGCAGCGTTGCCGGGACAGGGGAGAGGGATGACACTGAAGCTTTCTTT. As protein: CSVAGTGERDDTEAFF. The chain couples TRBV29-1 to TRBJ1-1; 10 nucleotides agree with TRBD1. With 4 bases clipped from V and 3 bases from J, the junction kept 11 bases outside the gene matches. The germline gives CDR1 SQVTM, CDR2 ANQGSEA. The CDR3 sequence is 16 residues long.

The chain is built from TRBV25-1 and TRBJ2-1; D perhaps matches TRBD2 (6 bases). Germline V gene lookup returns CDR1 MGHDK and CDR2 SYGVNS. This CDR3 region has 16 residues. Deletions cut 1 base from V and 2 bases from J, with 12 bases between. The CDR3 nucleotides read TGTGCCAGCAGTGAATCTCTCGGCGGGACCTACAATGAGCAGTTCTTC. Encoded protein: CASSESLGGTYNEQFF.

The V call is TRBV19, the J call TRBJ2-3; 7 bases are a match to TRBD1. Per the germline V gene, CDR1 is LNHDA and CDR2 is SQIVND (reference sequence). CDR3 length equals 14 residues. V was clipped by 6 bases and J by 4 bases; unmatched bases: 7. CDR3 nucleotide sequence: TGTGCCAGTAGCAGACAGGGTTCATCAGATACGCAGTATTTT. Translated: CASSRQGSSDTQYF. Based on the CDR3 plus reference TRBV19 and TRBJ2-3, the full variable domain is DGGITQSPKYLFRKEGQNVTLSCEQNLNHDAMYWYRQDPGQGLRLIYYSQIVNDFQKGDIAEGYSVSREKKESFPLTVTSAQKNPTAFYLCASSRQGSSDTQYFGPGTRLTVL.